The entry below describes one TCR beta chain. In the authors' methods: Scientists estimated how many nucleated cells there were by amplifying reference gene primers. The protocol was immunoSEQ multiplex PCR, while the TCRdb copy is restricted to in-frame clones and leaves out a portion. From that table come the V and J calls and clone size; the DNA was used to work out D and trimming. The table lists 180,000 or so clones, 60% to 85% of them singletons. This sample is part of a study of blood T cell repertoires in COVID-19. CDR1 and CDR2 from the germline V gene are KGHSH and LQKENI. The junction had 1 base not matched to a gene; V was cut back by 3 bases and J by 9 bases. The CDR3 extends over 14 amino acids.

The origin of this receptor is a woman aged 45-65 years with active or convalescent COVID-19. Sequencing was done on a sample of peripheral blood. This rearrangement joins TRBV18 to TRBJ2-1; the match to TRBD2 covers 14 bases. CDR3 DNA: TGTGCCAGCTCACCCGGGACTAGCGGGGGTGAGCAGTTCTTC. Protein: CASSPGTSGGEQFF.